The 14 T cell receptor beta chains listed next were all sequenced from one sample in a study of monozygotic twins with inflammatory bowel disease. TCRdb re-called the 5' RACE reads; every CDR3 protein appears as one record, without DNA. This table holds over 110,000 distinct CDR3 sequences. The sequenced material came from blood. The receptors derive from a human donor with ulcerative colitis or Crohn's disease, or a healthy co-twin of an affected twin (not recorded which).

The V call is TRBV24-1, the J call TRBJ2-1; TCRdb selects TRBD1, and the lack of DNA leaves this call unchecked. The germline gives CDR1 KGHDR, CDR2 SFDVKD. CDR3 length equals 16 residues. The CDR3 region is CATSDHTGGAYNEQFF.

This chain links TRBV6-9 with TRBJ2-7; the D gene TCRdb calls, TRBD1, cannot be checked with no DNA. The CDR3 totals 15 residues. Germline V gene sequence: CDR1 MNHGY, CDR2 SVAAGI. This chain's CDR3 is CASSQMGQGTYEQYF.

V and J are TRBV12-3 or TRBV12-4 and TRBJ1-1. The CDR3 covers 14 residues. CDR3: CASSFGGGEAEAFF.

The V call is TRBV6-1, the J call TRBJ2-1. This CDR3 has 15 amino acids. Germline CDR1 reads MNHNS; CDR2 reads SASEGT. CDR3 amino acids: CASSRGLGSYNEQFF.

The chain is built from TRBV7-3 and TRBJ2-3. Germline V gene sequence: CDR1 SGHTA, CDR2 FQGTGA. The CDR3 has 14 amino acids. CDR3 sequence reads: CASSASYRTDTQYF.

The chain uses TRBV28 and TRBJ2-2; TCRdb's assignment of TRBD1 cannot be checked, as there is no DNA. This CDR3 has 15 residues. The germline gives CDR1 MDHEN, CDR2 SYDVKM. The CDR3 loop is CASSFRGRLSGELFF.

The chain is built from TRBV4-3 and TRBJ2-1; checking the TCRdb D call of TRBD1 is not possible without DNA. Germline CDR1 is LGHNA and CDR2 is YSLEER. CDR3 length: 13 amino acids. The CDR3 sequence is CASSQGGGNEQFF.

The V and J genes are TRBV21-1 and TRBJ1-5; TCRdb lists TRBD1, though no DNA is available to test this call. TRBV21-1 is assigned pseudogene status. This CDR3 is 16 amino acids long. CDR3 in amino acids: CASSLPGQGRGQPQHF.

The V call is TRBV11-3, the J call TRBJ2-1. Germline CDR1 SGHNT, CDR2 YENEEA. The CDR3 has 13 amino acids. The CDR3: CASSLDMYNEQFF.

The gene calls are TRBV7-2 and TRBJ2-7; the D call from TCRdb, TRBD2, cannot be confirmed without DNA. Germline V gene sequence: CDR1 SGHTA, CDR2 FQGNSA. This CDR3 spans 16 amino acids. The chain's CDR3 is CASSSSQLAGAYEQYF.

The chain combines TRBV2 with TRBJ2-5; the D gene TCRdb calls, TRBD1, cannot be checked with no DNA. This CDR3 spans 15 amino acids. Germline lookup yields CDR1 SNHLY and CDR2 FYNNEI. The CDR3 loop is CASNEQGIARETQYF.

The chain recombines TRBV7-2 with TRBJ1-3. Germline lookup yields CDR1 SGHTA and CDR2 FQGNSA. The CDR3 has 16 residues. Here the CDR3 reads CASSLDQAVTGNTIYF.

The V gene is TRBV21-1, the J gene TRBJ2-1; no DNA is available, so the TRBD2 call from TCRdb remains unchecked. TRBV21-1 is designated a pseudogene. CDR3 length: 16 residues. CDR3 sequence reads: CASSKAGGGAPNEQFF.

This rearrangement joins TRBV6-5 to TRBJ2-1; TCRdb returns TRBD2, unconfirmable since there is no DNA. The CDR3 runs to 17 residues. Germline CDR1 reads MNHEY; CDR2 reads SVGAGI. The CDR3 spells CASSYSSQRGVYNEQFF.